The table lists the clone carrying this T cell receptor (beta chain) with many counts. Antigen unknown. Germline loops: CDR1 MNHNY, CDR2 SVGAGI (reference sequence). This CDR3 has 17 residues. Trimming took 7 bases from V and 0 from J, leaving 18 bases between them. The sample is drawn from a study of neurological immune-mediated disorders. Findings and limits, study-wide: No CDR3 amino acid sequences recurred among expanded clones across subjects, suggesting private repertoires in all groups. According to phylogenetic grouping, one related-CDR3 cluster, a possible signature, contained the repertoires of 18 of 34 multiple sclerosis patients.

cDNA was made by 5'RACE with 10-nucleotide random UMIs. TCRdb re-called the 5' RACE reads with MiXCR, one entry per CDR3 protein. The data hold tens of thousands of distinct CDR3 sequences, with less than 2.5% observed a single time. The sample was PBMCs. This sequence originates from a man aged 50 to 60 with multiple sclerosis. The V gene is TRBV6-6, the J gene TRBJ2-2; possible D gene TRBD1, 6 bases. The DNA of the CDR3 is TGTGCCAGCAACCTAAAGCTGGACAGATCGAACACCGGGGAGCTGTTTTTT. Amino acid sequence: CASNLKLDRSNTGELFF.